These 21 T cell receptor beta chains originate from one sample sequenced in a study of prognosis after radiotherapy for stage I lung cancer (dated by TCRdb to about 2021). The sequencer was an Illumina HiSeq 3000. The TCR beta CDR3 region was amplified from genomic DNA by two rounds of multiplex PCR. In the first PCR round, primers specific to each TRBV and TRBJ gene were used, and the primer sequences were filed in Chinese patent CN105087789A. The public sequencing data were trimmed at Q25 with fastp and processed into clonotypes with MiXCR by TCRdb, which kept only in-frame beta chains. A single entry per CDR3 protein holds the most common genes and DNA from its merged rows. In this sample the table shows 45,000 to 70,000 distinct CDR3 sequences, about 25% of which occur a single time. The ten top clones hold about 7.5% of the sample. Here the sequenced sample was PBMCs, taken before or after stereotactic body radiation therapy (not recorded which). These TCRs come from a donor of 50 years or more with non-small cell lung cancer.

At least ten counts were recorded for this clonotype. The chain links TRBV27 to TRBJ2-7; 9 positions agree with TRBD1. Losses at the gene ends were 0 bases for V and 3 bases for J; bases not matched to a gene: 9. The CDR3 sequence is 17 residues long. Per germline, CDR1 MNHEY and CDR2 SMNVEV (reference sequence). CDR3 sequence reads: CASSLSFLRDRDYEQYF. The CDR3 region has the DNA TGTGCCAGCAGTTTATCATTTTTGCGGGACAGGGACTACGAGCAGTACTTC.

This clonotype has at least ten counts. The chain has TRBV6-1 and TRBJ1-1; D ambiguous. CDR3 length: 13 residues. Germline V gene lookup returns CDR1 MNHNS and CDR2 SASEGT. V gave up 6 bases and J gave up 2 bases, with 10 bases separating them. The DNA for the CDR3 is TGTGCCAGCAGACGAACTATAAACACTGAAGCTTTCTTT. This codes for CASRRTINTEAFF.

The table lists this clonotype with many counts. The genes are TRBV7-9 and TRBJ2-2; D not resolved. The CDR3 is 15 amino acids. Trimming shortened V by 5 bases and J by 1 base, and 11 bases separated the two germline ends. Germline V CDR1 and CDR2: SEHNR, FQNEAQ (reference sequence). CDR3 protein: CASSPQRRNTGELFF. The CDR3 DNA reads TGTGCCAGCAGCCCCCAACGGAGGAACACCGGGGAGCTGTTTTTT.

Concerning this clonotype itself: A far larger clone is one nucleotide away, so this likely arose from a read error. This rearrangement joins TRBV27 to TRBJ2-1, with D unresolved. CDR3 size: 11 residues. Trimming took off 2 bases at V and 8 bases at J, with 4 bases between the two ends. CDR1 is MNHEY, CDR2 SMNVEV, per germline (reference sequence). CDR3 amino acids: CASSLLHEQFF. In nucleotides, the CDR3 is TGTGCCAGCAGTTTACTCCATGAGCAGTTCTTC.

This clonotype came up many times. The chain has TRBV9 and TRBJ1-3; D is uncertain. The V end lost 3 bases, the J end lost 2 bases, and 12 bases lay between the germline ends. Germline assignment: CDR1 SGDLS and CDR2 YYNGEE. The CDR3 has 15 amino acids. The CDR3: CASSDSPTAGNTIYF. CDR3 nucleotide sequence: TGTGCCAGCAGCGACTCCCCAACAGCTGGAAACACCATATATTTT.

Concerning this clonotype itself: This may stem from a read error, because a much larger clone lies one nucleotide away. The V gene is TRBV4-3, the J gene TRBJ2-3; 7 nucleotides match TRBD2. Germline V gene sequence: CDR1 LGHNA, CDR2 YSLEER. There are 12 residues in the CDR3. Germline trimming cut 6 bases from V and 11 bases from J; bases unmatched to any gene: 8. CDR3: CASRNGTTRQYF. The CDR3, as DNA: TGCGCCAGCAGAAACGGGACTACAAGGCAGTATTTT.

Many counts were recorded for this clonotype. The chain couples TRBV5-1 to TRBJ2-5; 9 bases line up with TRBD2. Germline-derived CDR1 and CDR2 are SGHRS and YFSETQ. The CDR3 is 15 residues long. V was clipped by 4 bases and J by 6 bases; unmatched bases: 10. CDR3 amino acids: CASSHPGRGGQTQYF. The CDR3 DNA follows: TGCGCCAGCAGCCACCCGGGGCGGGGGGGCCAGACCCAGTACTTC.

At least ten counts were recorded for this clonotype. The chain joins TRBV24-1 to TRBJ2-3; D is undetermined. Trimming left V 5 bases short and J 2 bases short, with 1 base between. CDR1 is KGHDR, CDR2 SFDVKD, per germline. The CDR3 spans 11 residues. In DNA, the CDR3 is TGTGCCACCAGTGTCACAGATACGCAGTATTTT. Translation: CATSVTDTQYF.

This clonotype came up many times. V is TRBV2 and J is TRBJ1-2; 9 bases line up with TRBD1. The CDR3 has 12 residues. The junction had 2 bases not matched to a gene; V was cut back by 6 bases and J by 6 bases. Germline V gene lookup returns CDR1 SNHLY and CDR2 FYNNEI. The CDR3 sequence: CASRRQGDGYTF. CDR3 nucleotides: TGTGCCAGCAGGCGACAGGGGGATGGCTACACCTTC.

There are many counts of this clonotype. The rearrangement joins TRBV6-1 to TRBJ2-5, with a possible D match to TRBD2 (5 bases). CDR1 is MNHNS, CDR2 SASEGT, per germline. Between the trimmed V and J ends, which lost 8 bases and 5 bases, there was a span of 15 bases. CDR3 length: 13 residues. CDR3 loop: CASQDSLRETQYF. Written as DNA, the CDR3 is TGTGCCAGCCAGGACTCACTACGGGAGACCCAGTACTTC.

This clonotype was counted once. A read error is likely, as this CDR3 ends without the conserved phenylalanine or tryptophan. The limits of the CDR3 on the DNA are not certain, so only TCRdb's listed CDR3 is given. The chain carries TRBV24-1 and TRBJ2-2; the table's D call, TRBD1, has no DNA check behind it. The CDR3 sequence runs 16 residues, both termini included. In germline, CDR1 is KGHDR, CDR2 SFDVKD. The CDR3 protein is CATSDPGTVNTGELLL.

As concerns this clonotype: A far more abundant clone sits one base away, making this likely a read error. This likely comes from a read error, as the CDR3 has no conserved phenylalanine or tryptophan at its end. The genes are TRBV6-9 and TRBJ1-3, with 7 bases lining up with TRBD1. The CDR3 is made up of 15 amino acids. Germline CDR1 is MNHGY and CDR2 is SVAAGI. Trimming at V came to 3 bases and at J to 3 bases, leaving 5 bases not matched to a gene. The CDR3: CASSYLGQFGNTIYS. In DNA, the CDR3 is TGTGCCAGCAGTTACTTGGGACAGTTTGGAAACACCATATATTCT.

A note on this clonotype: A read error is likely here: a far larger clone is one base away. This chain joins TRBV6-1 and TRBJ1-6, with D possibly matching TRBD1 (6 bases). Germline lookup yields CDR1 MNHNS and CDR2 SASEGT. CDR3 length equals 14 residues. The CDR3 protein is CASSEAGGGTEVFF. For the CDR3, the DNA is TGTGCCAGCAGTGAAGCTGGGGGGGGCACTGAAGTTTTCTTT.

This clonotype was found many times. The genes are TRBV2 and TRBJ1-2; D call uncertain. The V gene's germline CDR1 is SNHLY and CDR2 FYNNEI. The CDR3 is 13 residues long. V was trimmed by 5 bases and J by 4 bases, leaving 11 bases between them. CDR3 in DNA: TGTGCCAGCAGTTCCGAGACATCCTATGGCTACACCTTC. This encodes CASSSETSYGYTF.

The gene calls are TRBV6-1 and TRBJ1-6, with 8 nucleotides matching TRBD1. J lost 6 bases, V lost 7 bases, and 8 bases had no gene match. Germline-derived CDR1 and CDR2 are MNHNS and SASEGT. This CDR3 spans 15 amino acids. The CDR3 nucleotides read TGTGCCAGCAATCGGACAGGGTTATCTAATTCACCCCTCCACTTT. Encoded protein: CASNRTGLSNSPLHF.

The chain links TRBV6-2 or TRBV6-3 to TRBJ1-2; D is ambiguous. The CDR3 loop spans 13 amino acids. Germline values: CDR1 MNHEY, CDR2 SVGEGT. V lost 7 bases and J lost 7, with 16 bases in between. The CDR3 protein is CASIFSGLVGYTF. The DNA of the CDR3 is TGTGCCAGCATTTTTTCTGGGTTGGTTGGCTACACCTTC.

Concerning this clonotype: A clone one base away is much larger, so this may be a read error. The CDR3 sequence is CASSLAGGPGGLFF. Here the CDR3 DNA reads TGTGCCAGCAGCTTAGCGGGGGGGCCCGGGGGGCTGTTTTTT. The chain carries TRBV7-3 and TRBJ2-2; 9 bases agree with TRBD2. Germline-derived CDR1 and CDR2 are SGHTA and FQGTGA. The CDR3 runs 14 residues.

This clonotype occurred many times. This chain links TRBV13 with TRBJ2-7; D is uncertain. Between the trimmed V and J ends, which lost 4 bases and 3 bases, there was a span of 10 bases. The CDR3 loop spans 13 amino acids. The germline V gene encodes CDR1 PRHDT and CDR2 FYEKMQ (reference sequence). CDR3 region: CASSSSLGYEQYF. The CDR3 nucleotides read TGTGCCAGCAGCTCCTCCCTAGGCTACGAGCAGTACTTC. The full variable domain, with the rest looked up from reference TRBV13 and TRBJ2-7, is AAGVIQSPRHLIKEKRETATLKCYPIPRHDTVYWYQQGPGQDPQFLISFYEKMQSDKGSIPDRFSAQQFSDYHSELNMSSLELGDSALYFCASSSSLGYEQYFGPGTRLTVT.

In this sample, this clonotype turned up many times. V is TRBV11-1 and J is TRBJ1-5; TRBD1 is a possible D gene (5 bases). Germline CDR1 reads SGHAT; CDR2 reads FQDESV (reference sequence). The CDR3 has 12 amino acids. Deletions cut 8 bases from V and 6 bases from J, with 11 bases between. CDR3 DNA: TGTGCCAGCGGGACTCTAGGTCAGCCCCAGCATTTT. It is translated as CASGTLGQPQHF.

This clonotype was counted ten times or more. The chain links TRBV7-2 to TRBJ2-5; a possible D gene is TRBD2 (6 bases). CDR3 length equals 14 residues. Germline lookup yields CDR1 SGHTA and CDR2 FQGNSA. V lost 5 bases to trimming and J lost 3 bases, with 13 bases between them. The CDR3 sequence is CASSPGSYKETQYF. CDR3 nucleotides: TGTGCCAGCAGCCCCGGGAGTTACAAAGAGACCCAGTACTTC. The full variable domain, its missing parts supplied by reference TRBV7-2 and TRBJ2-5, is GAGVSQSPSNKVTEKGKDVELRCDPISGHTALYWYRQSLGQGLEFLIYFQGNSAPDKSGLPSDRFSAERTGGSVSTLTIQRTQQEDSAVYLCASSPGSYKETQYFGPGTRLLVL.

This clonotype showed up many times. V gene TRBV20-1 combines with J gene TRBJ1-1; unclear D gene. The CDR3 length is 12 residues. Trimming cost V 1 base and J 1 base, with 4 bases left between them. The germline V gene has CDR1 DFQATT and CDR2 SNEGSKA (reference sequence). The CDR3 DNA is TGCAGTGCTAGAGTGGGGAACACTGAAGCTTTCTTT. Its protein product is CSARVGNTEAFF.